This T cell receptor (beta chain) was found in a study of regulatory dendritic cells for organ transplantation. CD4+ or CD8+ T cells were sorted as naive CD45RA+ or memory CD45RO+. There are 17 residues in the CDR3. Germline CDR1 and CDR2: MDHEN and SYDVKM. With V trimmed by 8 bases and J by 0 bases, 11 bases remained unmatched. Findings and limits, study-wide: Mature dendritic cells appeared to drive more memory CD8+ clonal expansion than regulatory ones. Alloreactive memory CD8+ T cell pools varied considerably between individuals.

A remark on this clone: The target antigen is unknown.

TCRdb's table, derived via immunoSEQ multiplex PCR, lists solely in-frame clones and lacks some. The data show 30,000 to 40,000 clones, 70% to 90% seen once. The clonotype comes from a human donor in good health. The material sequenced was naive CD4+ T cells from blood. Stated subset: CD45RA+ naive T cells. The gene calls are TRBV28 and TRBJ1-5; 9 nucleotides match TRBD1. The CDR3 region has the DNA TGTGCCAGCGGTAGGACAGGGGTGAGAAATAGCAATCAGCCCCAGCATTTT. Translating gives CASGRTGVRNSNQPQHF.